What follows are 28 T cell receptor beta chains derived from one specimen sequenced in a study of breast tumors, draining lymph nodes, adjacent tissues. Samples came from axillary lymph nodes draining the breast cancer. TCRdb reprocessed the multiplex PCR reads via MiXCR and lists one record per CDR3 protein. The sample consists of around 230,000 distinct CDR3 sequences, about 32% of them appearing once. The source material was axillary lymph node tissue. Receptors originate from a female donor with breast cancer. Some clones in this sample may be carry-over from other donors' samples.

This clonotype was counted a few times. It may be a read error: a sequence one base away is much more abundant. The chain is built from TRBV11-2 and TRBJ2-1; TRBD2 matches at 8 bases. Germline values: CDR1 SGHAT, CDR2 FQNNGV. The CDR3 consists of 16 residues. J was trimmed by 4 bases and V by 3 bases; bases with no gene match: 8. Here the CDR3 DNA reads TGTGCCAGCAGCTTGGTTAGCGGGACCGGGTACAATGAGCAGTTCTTC. Translation gives CASSLVSGTGYNEQFF.

This clonotype has ten or more counts. The chain links TRBV27 to TRBJ1-5; TRBD1 aligns across 10 bases. Germline CDR1 MNHEY, CDR2 SMNVEV (reference sequence). The CDR3 is made up of 16 amino acids. Trimming at V came to 5 bases and at J to 5 bases, leaving 9 bases not matched to a gene. The CDR3 here is CASSPLGQGLDQPQHF. The DNA for the CDR3 is TGTGCCAGCAGTCCGCTGGGACAGGGGTTAGATCAGCCCCAGCATTTT.

V gene TRBV6-5 combines with J gene TRBJ2-6, with D possibly being TRBD1 (5 bases). The ends were cut back, 2 bases at V and 2 bases at J, with 7 bases in the middle. This CDR3 contains 15 residues. Germline CDR1 is MNHEY and CDR2 is SVGAGI. CDR3 loop: CASSYSRAGANVLTF. DNA for the CDR3: TGTGCCAGCAGTTACAGCAGGGCTGGGGCCAACGTCCTGACTTTC.

This clonotype has at least ten counts. The V call is TRBV5-1, the J call TRBJ2-5; D is perhaps TRBD1 or TRBD2 (5 bases each). Germline lookup yields CDR1 SGHRS and CDR2 YFSETQ. CDR3 length: 16 residues. Trimming stripped 3 bases from V and 4 bases from J, with 19 bases between. CDR3 residues: CASSSWGPGVGETQYF. CDR3 DNA: TGCGCCAGCAGCTCCTGGGGACCCGGAGTGGGAGAGACCCAGTACTTC.

This clonotype was counted many times. V is TRBV19 and J is TRBJ2-3, with 8 nucleotides matching TRBD1. CDR3 length equals 16 residues. Germline lookup yields CDR1 LNHDA and CDR2 SQIVND (reference sequence). V shed 10 bases, J shed 11 bases, and the junction held 23 bases outside the gene matches. CDR3 in amino acids: CATNPDRRTGGGKQYF. For the CDR3, the DNA is TGTGCCACCAACCCGGACAGGAGAACAGGGGGAGGAAAGCAGTATTTT. Filled out from reference TRBV19 and TRBJ2-3, the complete variable domain reads DGGITQSPKYLFRKEGQNVTLSCEQNLNHDAMYWYRQDPGQGLRLIYYSQIVNDFQKGDIAEGYSVSREKKESFPLTVTSAQKNPTAFYLCATNPDRRTGGGKQYFGPGTRLTVL.

There are many counts of this clonotype. The V gene is TRBV19, the J gene TRBJ1-2; D not certain. Per germline, CDR1 LNHDA and CDR2 SQIVND (reference sequence). This CDR3 has 14 residues. The germline V and J ends were trimmed by 1 base and 4 bases, with 10 bases remaining between them. The CDR3 sequence is CASSIGTNIYGYTF. For the CDR3, the DNA is TGTGCCAGTAGTATAGGCACTAATATCTATGGCTACACCTTC. Full variable domain (remainder filled in from reference TRBV19 and TRBJ1-2): DGGITQSPKYLFRKEGQNVTLSCEQNLNHDAMYWYRQDPGQGLRLIYYSQIVNDFQKGDIAEGYSVSREKKESFPLTVTSAQKNPTAFYLCASSIGTNIYGYTFGSGTRLTVV.

This clonotype appeared many times. V gene TRBV20-1 combines with J gene TRBJ2-3; 7 bases are a match to TRBD2. The germline CDR1 and CDR2 sequences are DFQATT and SNEGSKA (reference sequence). Trimming took 7 bases from V and 7 from J; bases not matched to a gene: 11. The CDR3 length is 13 residues. CDR3 loop: CSVQSGTEYTQYF. DNA of the CDR3: TGCAGTGTTCAGAGCGGGACCGAGTATACGCAGTATTTT.

CDR3 sequence reads: CASSSGQGGRSNQPQHF. The CDR3 DNA is TGTGCCAGTAGTTCGGGACAGGGCGGTCGTAGCAATCAGCCCCAGCATTTT. This chain connects TRBV19 to TRBJ1-5, with 9 bases matching TRBD1. The length of the CDR3 is 17 residues. The V and J ends lost 5 bases and 0 bases, in that order; junction bases with no gene match: 8. Germline V gives CDR1 LNHDA, CDR2 SQIVND (reference sequence). Full variable domain (rest looked up from reference TRBV19 and TRBJ1-5): DGGITQSPKYLFRKEGQNVTLSCEQNLNHDAMYWYRQDPGQGLRLIYYSQIVNDFQKGDIAEGYSVSREKKESFPLTVTSAQKNPTAFYLCASSSGQGGRSNQPQHFGDGTRLSIL.

This clonotype was detected many times. This sequence may be a read error, since a much larger clone differs from it by one base. V and J are TRBV7-2 and TRBJ2-5; D unresolved. Looked up from germline, CDR1 is SGHTA and CDR2 is FQGNSA. The CDR3 sequence is 15 residues long. CDR3 DNA sequence: TGTGCCAGCAGCATCACCGGACGGAGCCAAGAGACCCAGCACTTC. It codes for CASSITGRSQETQHF.

On this clonotype: One junction end does not reproduce the germline sequence, and a read error may be involved. The genes are TRBV6-5 and TRBJ2-1; TRBD1 agrees at 12 bases. In germline, CDR1 is MNHEY, CDR2 SVGAGI. The length of the CDR3 is 16 residues. For the CDR3, the DNA is TGTGCCAGCAGTCACTCCCCGGGACAGGGGGCGAATGAGCAGTTCTTC. As protein: CASSHSPGQGANEQFF.

This clonotype was recorded a few times. This chain links TRBV27 with TRBJ2-7; 7 nucleotides match TRBD2. J lost 2 bases, V lost 2 bases, and 9 bases had no gene match. The CDR3 runs 16 residues. Germline V gene data show CDR1 as MNHEY and CDR2 as SMNVEV (reference sequence). The CDR3 sequence is CASSLIGVGTTYEQYF. Written as DNA, the CDR3 is TGTGCCAGCAGTTTAATAGGGGTGGGGACTACCTACGAGCAGTACTTC.

This clonotype was found once. As the CDR3 is not closed by the conserved phenylalanine or tryptophan, this likely results from a read error. The chain links TRBV18 to TRBJ2-3; a possible D gene is TRBD1 (5 bases). The V gene's germline CDR1 is KGHSH and CDR2 LQKENI. The V end was cut by 0 bases, the J end by 3 bases, with 13 bases between. This CDR3 region has 16 residues. This CDR3 is CASSPPAGLRTDTQYL. In DNA form, the CDR3 reads TGTGCCAGCTCACCACCGGCAGGGTTGAGGACAGATACGCAGTATCTT.

This clonotype was seen repeatedly, ten times or more. V usage is TRBV10-2 and J usage is TRBJ2-1; no definite D call. The CDR3 has 13 residues. CDR1 WSHSY and CDR2 SAAADI come from the germline V gene. Trimming shortened V by 2 bases and J by 3 bases, and 5 bases separated the two germline ends. CDR3 sequence reads: CASSERVYNEQFF. CDR3 DNA sequence: TGCGCCAGCAGTGAGAGGGTCTACAATGAGCAGTTCTTC.

V gene TRBV7-2 combines with J gene TRBJ2-5; TRBD2 matches at 7 bases. The V gene end was trimmed by 4 bases and the J gene end by 3 bases; junction bases not matched to a gene: 8. The V gene's germline CDR1 is SGHTA and CDR2 FQGNSA. This CDR3 is built from 15 residues. CDR3 sequence reads: CASSSLPGGKETQYF. The CDR3 bases are TGTGCCAGCAGCTCGCTCCCCGGGGGGAAAGAGACCCAGTACTTC.

This clonotype was found many times. The chain joins TRBV6-6 to TRBJ2-3, with 8 bases that match TRBD2. V lost 7 bases, J lost 0 bases, and 3 bases stayed unmatched. The length of the CDR3 is 14 residues. CDR1 is MNHNY, CDR2 SVGAGI, per germline (reference sequence). This CDR3 is CASNLAGSTDTQYF. For the CDR3, the DNA is TGTGCCAGCAACTTAGCGGGAAGCACAGATACGCAGTATTTT.

This sequence joins TRBV24-1 and TRBJ2-5; D could derive from TRBD1 or TRBD2 (6 bases each). The CDR3 runs to 16 residues. Trimming pared 3 bases from V and 0 bases from J, leaving 13 bases between. The germline V gene encodes CDR1 KGHDR and CDR2 SFDVKD. The CDR3 sequence: CATSDLGGRDQETQYF. Written as DNA, the CDR3 is TGTGCCACCAGTGATCTCGGGGGCCGTGACCAAGAGACCCAGTACTTC.

This clonotype appeared a single time. V is TRBV19 and J is TRBJ1-5, with a weak D call TRBD1 (5 bases). CDR3 length equals 14 residues. The V end lost 5 bases, the J end lost 14 bases, and 22 bases lay between the germline ends. CDR1 and CDR2 (germline): LNHDA, SQIVND (reference sequence). Here the CDR3 DNA reads TGTGCCAGTAGTCGGGGACTAGCGGGAGGCTACGAGCATTTT. It codes for CASSRGLAGGYEHF.

The V call is TRBV7-2, the J call TRBJ1-6; no reliable D call. Per the germline V gene, CDR1 is SGHTA and CDR2 is FQGNSA. There are 15 residues in the CDR3. The V and J ends lost 6 bases and 13 bases respectively, with 22 bases between them. The CDR3 nucleotides read TGTGCCAGCAGGGACTGCAGAGGGTTTGGTTCGCCCCTCCACTTT. This encodes CASRDCRGFGSPLHF.

On this clonotype: A much larger clone differs by one base, so this may be a read error. The rearrangement uses TRBV6-1 and TRBJ2-5; D may be TRBD2 (5 bases). V was cut by 2 bases and J by 5 bases, with 6 bases left in between. Germline V gene lookup returns CDR1 MNHNS and CDR2 SASEGT. The CDR3 runs 12 residues. The DNA for the CDR3 is TGTGCCAGCAGTGAAAGGGAGGAGACCCAGTACTTC. Its protein product is CASSEREETQYF.

This clonotype appeared once. Compared with germline, one end of the junction differs, possibly owing to a read error. The chain recombines TRBV7-7 with TRBJ1-5, with TRBD1 identical over 7 bases. The CDR3 covers 13 residues. In germline, CDR1 is SSHAT, CDR2 FNYEAQ (reference sequence). The CDR3 region is CASRQQGLEPQHF. The CDR3 region has the DNA TGTGCTAGCAGACAACAGGGGCTTGAGCCCCAGCATTTT.

This chain links TRBV6-1 with TRBJ2-5, with 11 positions matching TRBD2. This CDR3 is built from 17 residues. The V and J ends lost 4 bases and 5 bases, in that order; junction bases with no gene match: 12. In germline, CDR1 is MNHNS, CDR2 SASEGT. CDR3 coding DNA: TGTGCCAGCAGTGCTAGGGCTAGCGGGAGGCGGGGTGAGACCCAGTACTTC. It encodes CASSARASGRRGETQYF.

This rearrangement joins TRBV19 to TRBJ2-3; D not resolved. The CDR3 runs 13 residues. CDR1 and CDR2 from the germline V gene are LNHDA and SQIVND (reference sequence). The V and J ends lost 5 bases and 11 bases respectively, with 17 bases between them. The CDR3 DNA reads TGTGCCAGTAGTTCGATACAGACCTACGAGCAGTATTTT. The encoded protein is CASSSIQTYEQYF.

This clonotype was counted many times. The chain is built from TRBV6-1 and TRBJ2-5; D is perhaps TRBD2 (6 bases). The germline V gene has CDR1 MNHNS and CDR2 SASEGT. This CDR3 region has 16 residues. The germline V and J ends were trimmed by 1 base and 3 bases, with 15 bases remaining between them. The CDR3 nucleotides are TGTGCCAGCAGTGAAGGGTGGGGGGTGAGAGAAGAGACCCAGTACTTC. Translating it yields CASSEGWGVREETQYF.

This clonotype was seen repeatedly, ten times or more. The J gene is TRBJ2-5, the V gene TRBV30; 11 bases are shared with TRBD1. The CDR3 sequence is 16 residues long. CDR1 and CDR2 from the germline V gene are GTSNPN and SVGIG (reference sequence). V was pared by 0 bases and J by 5 bases, with 8 bases of the junction left unmatched. The CDR3 DNA sequence: TGTGCCTGGAGTGTAGTCAGGACAGGGGGCTTCGAGACCCAGTACTTC. Its translation: CAWSVVRTGGFETQYF. The variable domain in full, with the rest retrieved from reference TRBV30 and TRBJ2-5, is SQTIHQWPATLVQPVGSPLSLECTVEGTSNPNLYWYRQAAGRGLQLLFYSVGIGQISSEVPQNLSASRPQDRQFILSSKKLLLSDSGFYLCAWSVVRTGGFETQYFGPGTRLLVL.

This chain joins TRBV29-1 and TRBJ2-3; possible D gene TRBD2, 5 bases. The germline V gene has CDR1 SQVTM and CDR2 ANQGSEA. Trimming removed 3 bases from V and 11 bases from J, with 12 bases in between. The CDR3 totals 11 residues. The CDR3 region has the DNA TGCAGCGTTGAGAGGGTGAATGAGCAGTATTTT. This codes for CSVERVNEQYF.

This clonotype occurred many times. The chain links TRBV19 to TRBJ2-7; 7 nucleotides match TRBD1. The germline V gene has CDR1 LNHDA and CDR2 SQIVND (reference sequence). The J segment lost 6 bases and the V segment lost 0 bases, leaving 5 bases of the junction unmatched. The length of the CDR3 is 14 residues. CDR3 sequence reads: CASSIDPTGFEQYF. In DNA form, the CDR3 reads TGTGCCAGTAGTATAGATCCGACAGGGTTCGAGCAGTACTTC.

This clonotype was observed a single time. This rearrangement joins TRBV15 to TRBJ1-2; 8 positions match TRBD1. V gave up 0 bases and J gave up 7 bases; unmatched junction bases: 10. There are 16 residues in the CDR3. Germline V CDR1 and CDR2: LNHNV, YYDKDF (reference sequence). DNA for the CDR3: TGTGCCACCAGCAGAGAGTGGGGCAGGGGGCGCGGTGGCTACACCTTC. As protein: CATSREWGRGRGGYTF.

This clonotype was detected ten times or more. This could be a read error, since a much larger clone is one nucleotide away. This chain links TRBV20-1 with TRBJ2-3; 7 nucleotides agree with TRBD1. This CDR3 has 14 residues. Germline CDR1 reads DFQATT; CDR2 reads SNEGSKA (reference sequence). For the CDR3, the DNA is TGCAGTGCTGCAACAGGGGTGAGCACAGCTACGCAGTATTTT. This gives the protein CSAATGVSTATQYF.